This T cell receptor (beta chain) originates from a study of T cell responses to AZD1222 COVID-19 vaccine (dated by TCRdb to 2020 to 2022). The study in broad terms: TCR sequencing was performed for about 250 trial participants, of whom 207 were given two doses of AZD1222 and 26 were given two doses of MenACWY control vaccine. Trial participants were enrolled by age into subgroups of 18-55, 56-69 and 70-plus years, and roughly 160, 29 and 62 TCR-sequenced participants, respectively, were included in these subgroups. Overall results and qualifications from the work: No day 14 peak-response samples were available, so repertoires were characterized only after the peak T cell response. Participants were mostly white British and included more females than males, and it was suggested by the authors that clonal diversity may have been underestimated. After two AZD1222 doses, spike-specific TCR breadth and depth were significantly higher than at day 0 and than in MenACWY recipients. The vaccine-associated CD4 TCRs covered the entire spike protein, and the dominant responses fell in regions 160-218 and 743-854. In the small 56-69-year group, the increase in depth fell short of significance, most likely because of low power. Conclusions about previously exposed vaccinees are limited, since just six AZD1222 recipients were seropositive for SARS-CoV-2 at baseline. Reportedly, almost half of the unique spike-specific TCRs recognized epitopes lying outside the regions that are mutated in the B.1.351 and B.1.1.7 variants.

A word on this clone: No antigen is known for it. No quality values exist for individual bases; no much larger clone is one base distant.

The time point label corresponds to: about 28 days (+/-7) after the second vaccine dose. AZD1222 recipients given second doses at about 4 weeks or at about 12 weeks were pooled, since spike-specific TCR depth and breadth were not found to differ between the two schedules. The vaccinee samples were drawn from two UK trials, COV001 and COV002, one of which was a single-blind randomized controlled phase 2/3 trial testing AZD1222 (ChAdOx1 nCoV-19) in healthy adults. For TCRbeta chain sequencing, PBMC samples were collected from trial participants at day 0 and at day 28 after the second dose. The V and J ends are trimmed by 2 bases and 2 bases, leaving 13 bases between them. The CDR3 has 16 amino acids, counting the end cysteine and phenylalanine. CDR3 DNA is the only sequence kept; it has 48 bases, read in frame from the first base. CDR1 and CDR2 (LGHNA, YSLEER) derive from the germline V gene. The CDR3 regions of human TCRbeta chains were analyzed by immunosequencing. The paper's processing steps were these. TCRs in the repertoires were matched against a reference library of SARS-CoV-2-specific TCRs that had been generated with the MIRA antigen-specificity platform. Breadth was defined as the fraction of unique TCRs that were SARS-CoV-2-associated, and depth was defined as the fraction of total T cells that were SARS-CoV-2-associated. Using the MIRA data, each spike-specific TCR was mapped to the spike region that the TCR reacts to and placed in a CD4 or CD8 class. Log10-transformed breadth and depth values were compared by one-way ANOVA with Sidak's multiple comparisons tests. The clones in this table, taken by TCRdb from immuneACCESS, are in-frame only. Not every clone is retained; where verified, under half of the shortfall comes from an unresolved V gene, and the cause of the rest is unknown. Clonal size and the V and J genes are those of that table, whereas D and trimming came from the DNA. This sample holds 150,000 to 200,000 clones; around 94% were observed only once. Just over 5% of the sample comes from the top ten.

The chain was built from TRBV4-3 and TRBJ2-1; too little of a D gene remains to name it. Sample: peripheral blood, taken 28 days after the second AZD1222 dose. The source of this sequence is an adult who received the AZD1222 COVID-19 vaccine. CDR3 loop: CASSQSWAGPYNEQFF. In nucleotide form, the sequence is TGCGCCAGCAGCCAAAGCTGGGCAGGTCCCTACAATGAGCAGTTCTTC.